The clone carrying this TCR beta chain was observed many times. Its cognate antigen is unknown. The junction differs from germline at one of its ends, possibly a read error. These data belong to a study of blood T cells in healthy people across ages. Notes on the study in general: Older age coincided with a roughly linear decline in TCR beta diversity per million T cells. Strong correlation linked observed beta diversity and percent naive T cells.

Alongside a J-beta primer mix, a sample-barcoded 5' primer served in a second PCR lasting about 7 to 11 cycles. TCRdb redid the calling of the 5' RACE reads with MiXCR, one entry per CDR3 protein. The data hold 1.8 million or so distinct CDR3 sequences, with roughly 43% observed a single time. The CDR3 has 14 amino acids. Germline lookup yields CDR1 SGHRS and CDR2 YFSETQ. This rearrangement joins TRBV5-1 to TRBJ2-1; D is possibly TRBD1 (6 bases). Sequenced: blood. This clonotype was obtained from a human donor in good health. CDR3 residues: CASSLGASYNEQFF. The CDR3 nucleotides are TGTGCCAGCAGCTTGGGGGCCTCCTACAATGAGCAGTTCTTC.